The clone carrying this T cell receptor beta chain was detected a few times. The antigen remains unidentified. Vbeta (60) and Jbeta (13) primers were used in the PCR. Assay used: immunoSEQ multiplex PCR; TCRdb lists only in-frame clones, some missing. The top ten clones hold roughly 0.1% of a sample with 150,000 to 250,000 clones, 82% of them seen once. The CDR3 consists of 15 residues. The sample comes from a study of cytomegalovirus exposure and HLA in healthy donors. Findings and caveats of the study: Donors belonging to an Asian-associated ancestry cluster reportedly showed fewer N-insertions in productive TCRs than the approximately 700-donor mean, according to what a later analysis found. In a later analysis, most CMV-associated TCR beta chains appeared HLA-restricted. Across all donors, roughly uniform sequencing depth was an assumption of the presence/absence analyses.

The chain couples TRBV1 to TRBJ2-5; the table calls TRBD2, which could not be checked here. The J call may be faulty, since TRBJ2-7 better matches the DNA end. TRBV1 constitutes a pseudogene. This receptor was identified in a boy aged 2-9 years in good health and CMV-seronegative. The source material was PBMCs. The CDR3 region has the DNA TGCACCACATTTAACCGGGACTCAGAGGGGCACGAGCAGTACTTC. As protein: CTTFNRDSEGHEQYF.